This T cell receptor beta chain was identified in a study of T cell repertoires in cytomegalovirus infection (dated by TCRdb to about 2019). The study in broad terms: Donor HLA type was relevant to the analysis, as public TCR beta signatures indicated carriage of CMV infection together with the matching HLA type. What the study reported, not specific to this receptor: Carriers of CMV infection plus the relevant HLA type were discriminated by the cumulative frequency of public TCR beta family members in the study cohort and in an independent roughly 350-donor cohort. The ex vivo response was dominated by HLA-C-restricted CMV-specific TCR beta clonotypes, which also provided the single most frequent clonotype in two of eight donors.

This clonotype was detected a few times. Its antigen is unknown. Within one base of it there is no much larger clone, and no base qualities were kept. TCRdb shows the sequencer as Illumina HiSeq 1500. TCRdb's own reprocessing of the public reads used fastp at Q25 and MiXCR and kept productive beta chains. Entries are consolidated by CDR3 protein sequence, retaining the most common genes and DNA. Here the sample has roughly 600,000 distinct CDR3 sequences; 20% to 25% occur a single time. 8% of the sample goes to the ten largest clones. Trimming removed 1 base from V and 10 bases from J; the gene matches leave 8 bases unexplained. The CDR3 numbers 14 residues from cysteine through phenylalanine. Of all the DNA, just the CDR3 is kept, 42 bases in frame from base 1. From a lookup of the germline V gene, CDR1 and CDR2 are SGHTA and FQGNSA.

The chain was built from TRBV7-2 and TRBJ2-5; 8 junctional bases match TRBD1. The specimen was CD8+ T cells from PBMCs. The sequence derives from a human donor in good health (CMV status not recorded). Some clones in this sample may be carry-over from other donors' samples. The DNA reads TGTGCCAGCAGCTTAGAGGCATGGGGACAGGACCAGTACTTC. It codes for CASSLEAWGQDQYF.